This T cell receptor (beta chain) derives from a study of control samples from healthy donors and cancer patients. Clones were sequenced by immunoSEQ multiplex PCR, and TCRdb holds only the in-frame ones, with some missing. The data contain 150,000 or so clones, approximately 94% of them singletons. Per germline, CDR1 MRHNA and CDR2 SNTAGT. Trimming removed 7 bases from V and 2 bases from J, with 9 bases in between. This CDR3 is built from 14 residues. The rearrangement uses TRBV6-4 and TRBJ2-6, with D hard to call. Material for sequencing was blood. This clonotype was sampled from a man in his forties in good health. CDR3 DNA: TGTGCCAGCACTCCCGGGCCTGGGGCCAACGTCCTGACTTTC. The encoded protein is CASTPGPGANVLTF.